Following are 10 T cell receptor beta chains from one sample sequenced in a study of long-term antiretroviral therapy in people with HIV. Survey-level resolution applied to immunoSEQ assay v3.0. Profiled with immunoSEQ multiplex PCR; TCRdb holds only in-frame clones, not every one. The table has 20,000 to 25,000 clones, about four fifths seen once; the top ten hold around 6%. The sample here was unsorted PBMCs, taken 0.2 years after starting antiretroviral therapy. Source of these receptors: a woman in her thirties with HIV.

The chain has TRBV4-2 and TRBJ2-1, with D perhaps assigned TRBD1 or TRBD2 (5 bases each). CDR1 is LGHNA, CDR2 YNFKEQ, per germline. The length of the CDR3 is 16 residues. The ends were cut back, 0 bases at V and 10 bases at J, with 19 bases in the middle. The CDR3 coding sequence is TGTGCCAGCAGCCAAGAAGAGGGGCTAGATCGTTTAGAGCAGTTCTTC. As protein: CASSQEEGLDRLEQFF.

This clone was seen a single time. The CDR3 DNA reads as TGCGCCAGCAGCCGCCCCCTAGGGATTGGCTATGGCTACACCTTC. Its protein product is CASSRPLGIGYGYTF. The V gene is TRBV4-1, the J gene TRBJ1-2, with unresolved D. Germline V gene sequence: CDR1 MGHRA, CDR2 YSYEKL. The germline V and J ends were trimmed by 4 bases and 4 bases, with 16 bases remaining between them. This CDR3 contains 15 residues.

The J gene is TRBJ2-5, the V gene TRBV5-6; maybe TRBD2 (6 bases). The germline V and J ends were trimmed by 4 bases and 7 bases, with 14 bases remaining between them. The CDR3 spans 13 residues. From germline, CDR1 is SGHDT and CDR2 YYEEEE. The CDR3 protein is CASSPYIGGTQYF. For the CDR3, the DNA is TGTGCCAGCAGCCCTTACATCGGGGGGACCCAGTACTTC.

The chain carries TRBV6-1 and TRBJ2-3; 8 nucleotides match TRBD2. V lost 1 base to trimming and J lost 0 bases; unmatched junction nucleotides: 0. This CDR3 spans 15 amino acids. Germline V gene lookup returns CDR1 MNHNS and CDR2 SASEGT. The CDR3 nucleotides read TGTGCCAGCAGTGAAGGGACTAGCAGCACAGATACGCAGTATTTT. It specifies CASSEGTSSTDTQYF.

The chain's CDR3 is CASSIQRDSLYTF. DNA of the CDR3: TGTGCCAGTAGTATCCAACGGGACAGCCTCTACACCTTC. The chain uses TRBV19 and TRBJ1-2; 7 positions match TRBD1. The CDR3 contains 13 residues. V was pared by 3 bases and J by 10 bases, with 8 bases of the junction left unmatched. The V gene's germline CDR1 is LNHDA and CDR2 SQIVND (reference sequence). Full variable domain (rest looked up from reference TRBV19 and TRBJ1-2): DGGITQSPKYLFRKEGQNVTLSCEQNLNHDAMYWYRQDPGQGLRLIYYSQIVNDFQKGDIAEGYSVSREKKESFPLTVTSAQKNPTAFYLCASSIQRDSLYTFGSGTRLTVV.

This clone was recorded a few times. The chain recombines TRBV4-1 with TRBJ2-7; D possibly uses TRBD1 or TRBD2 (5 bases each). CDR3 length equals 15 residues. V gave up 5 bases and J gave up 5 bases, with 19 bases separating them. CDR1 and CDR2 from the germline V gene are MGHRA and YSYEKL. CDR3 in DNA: TGCGCCAGCAGCTACGGGACGGTCGGCTCTGACGAGCAGTACTTC. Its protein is CASSYGTVGSDEQYF.

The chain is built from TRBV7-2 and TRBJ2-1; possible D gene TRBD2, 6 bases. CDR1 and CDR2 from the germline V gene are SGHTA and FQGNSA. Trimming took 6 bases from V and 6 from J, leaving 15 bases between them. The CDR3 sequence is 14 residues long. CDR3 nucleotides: TGTGCCAGCAGATGGGGAGGTTCTTTCAATGAGCAGTTCTTC. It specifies CASRWGGSFNEQFF.

The CDR3 here is CASSTTRGRDVYNYGYTF. The CDR3, as DNA: TGTGCCAGCAGTACGACCCGCGGACGGGACGTATATAACTATGGCTACACCTTC. The chain has TRBV7-9 and TRBJ1-2; tentatively, D is TRBD1 (5 bases). The length of the CDR3 is 18 residues. Trimming took 6 bases from V and 1 from J, leaving 24 bases between them. CDR1 is SEHNR and CDR2 is FQNEAQ in the germline V gene (reference sequence).

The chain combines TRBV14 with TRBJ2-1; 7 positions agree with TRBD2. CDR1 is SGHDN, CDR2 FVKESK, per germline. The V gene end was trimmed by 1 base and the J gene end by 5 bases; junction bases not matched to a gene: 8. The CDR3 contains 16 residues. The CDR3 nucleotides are TGTGCCAGCAGCCAAGGGGTCGGGGGGAAAAACAATGAGCAGTTCTTC. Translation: CASSQGVGGKNNEQFF. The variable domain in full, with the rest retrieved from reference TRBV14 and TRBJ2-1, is EAGVTQFPSHSVIEKGQTVTLRCDPISGHDNLYWYRRVMGKEIKFLLHFVKESKQDESGMPNNRFLAERTGGTYSTLKVQPAELEDSGVYFCASSQGVGGKNNEQFFGPGTRLTVL.

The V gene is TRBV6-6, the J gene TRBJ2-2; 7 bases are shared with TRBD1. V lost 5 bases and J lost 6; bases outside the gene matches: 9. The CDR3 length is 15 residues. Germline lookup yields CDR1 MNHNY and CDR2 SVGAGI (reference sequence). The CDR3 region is CASSPNPGQPGELFF. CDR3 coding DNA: TGTGCCAGCAGTCCAAATCCGGGACAGCCCGGGGAGCTGTTTTTT.